The 31 T cell receptor beta chains listed next were all sequenced from one sample in a study of T cell changes during pregnancy in multiple sclerosis (dated by TCRdb to the late 2010s). Receptor amplification or capture employed the immunoSEQ multiplex PCR assay. Drawn from immuneACCESS, this table holds only the in-frame rearrangements with V and J called that TCRdb kept. Clones are partly lost; checked studies trace under half to an unresolved V gene and leave the rest unexplained. In this sample the table shows 100,000 or so clones, about 94% of which occur a single time. More than 1.5% of the sample is in the top ten clones. Specimen: peripheral blood, collected after pregnancy. These receptors were collected from a female donor in good health, enrolled as a control in a pregnancy study.

The chain couples TRBV5-1 to TRBJ2-1; a possible D gene is TRBD1 (6 bases). The germline V and J ends were trimmed by 4 bases and 1 base, with 9 bases remaining between them. This CDR3 is 14 amino acids long. Per germline, CDR1 SGHRS and CDR2 YFSETQ. CDR3 nucleotide sequence: TGCGCCAGCAGCCCAGGGGAGTCCTACAATGAGCAGTTCTTC. Residues: CASSPGESYNEQFF.

This clone was observed a single time. The genes are TRBV29-1 and TRBJ2-1, with 14 bases fitting TRBD2. CDR3 length equals 18 residues. The V and J ends lost 5 bases and 5 bases, in that order; junction bases with no gene match: 14. From germline, CDR1 is SQVTM and CDR2 ANQGSEA. CDR3 sequence: CSVLGRLAGGSLHNEQFF. In DNA form, the CDR3 reads TGCAGCGTTCTCGGGCGACTAGCGGGAGGGTCTTTACACAATGAGCAGTTCTTC.

The chain is built from TRBV28 and TRBJ1-1; D may be TRBD1 (5 bases). CDR1 MDHEN and CDR2 SYDVKM come from the germline V gene. Trimming stripped 4 bases from V and 8 bases from J, with 20 bases between. This CDR3 comprises 15 residues. DNA for the CDR3: TGTGCCAGCAGTTCACAGGCAGGCCAGGTACGGGAAGCTTTCTTT. This encodes CASSSQAGQVREAFF.

The CDR3 coding sequence is TGTGCCAGCAGCGTGACAGGGGACACCTACGAGCAGTACTTC. It codes for CASSVTGDTYEQYF. The chain uses TRBV9 and TRBJ2-7, with 8 bases that match TRBD1. There are 14 residues in the CDR3. Germline-derived CDR1 and CDR2 are SGDLS and YYNGEE. Trimming cost V 2 bases and J 2 bases; bases outside gene matches: 3.

The chain uses TRBV5-4 and TRBJ2-6; D might be TRBD2 (6 bases). The CDR3 runs to 16 residues. The germline V gene encodes CDR1 SGHNT and CDR2 YYREEE (reference sequence). Between the trimmed V and J ends, which lost 7 bases and 0 bases, there was a span of 14 bases. CDR3 sequence: CASRQGLNSGANVLTF. CDR3 DNA sequence: TGTGCCAGCCGCCAGGGACTTAACTCTGGGGCCAACGTCCTGACTTTC. The full variable domain, in which reference TRBV5-4 and TRBJ2-6 provide the parts outside the CDR3, is ETGVTQSPTHLIKTRGQQVTLRCSSQSGHNTVSWYQQALGQGPQFIFQYYREEENGRGNFPPRFSGLQFPNYSSELNVNALELDDSALYLCASRQGLNSGANVLTFGAGSRLTVL.

The chain combines TRBV19 with TRBJ2-3, with 9 nucleotides matching TRBD2. CDR3 length: 16 residues. V shed 2 bases, J shed 5 bases, and the junction held 8 bases outside the gene matches. Germline V gene sequence: CDR1 LNHDA, CDR2 SQIVND (reference sequence). The CDR3 sequence is CASSIRAGGPGDTQYF. CDR3 coding DNA: TGTGCCAGTAGTATACGGGCGGGAGGGCCGGGAGATACGCAGTATTTT.

This rearrangement joins TRBV28 to TRBJ2-4, with 9 bases matching TRBD1. The CDR3 runs to 15 residues. The J segment lost 1 base and the V segment lost 6 bases, leaving 4 bases of the junction unmatched. Germline V gene lookup returns CDR1 MDHEN and CDR2 SYDVKM. CDR3 DNA: TGTGCCAGCAGCCGACAGGGGGGGGCCAAAAACATTCAGTACTTC. As protein: CASSRQGGAKNIQYF.

The chain uses TRBV7-2 and TRBJ2-1; 9 bases agree with TRBD1. Trimming cost V 0 bases and J 6 bases; bases outside gene matches: 9. Germline V gene sequence: CDR1 SGHTA, CDR2 FQGNSA. This CDR3 is built from 17 residues. As DNA, the CDR3 is TGTGCCAGCAGCTTAGCGTCCGGGACAGGGAGGCGCAATGAGCAGTTCTTC. As protein: CASSLASGTGRRNEQFF.

The rearrangement links TRBV30 to TRBJ1-2, with D hard to call. Trimming took off 0 bases at V and 1 base at J, with 6 bases between the two ends. The CDR3 length is 13 residues. CDR1 and CDR2 (germline): GTSNPN, SVGIG (reference sequence). CDR3 loop: CAWSVSRNYGYTF. The CDR3, as DNA: TGTGCCTGGAGTGTATCGCGTAACTATGGCTACACCTTC.

The chain links TRBV5-8 to TRBJ2-1; perhaps TRBD2 as D (5 bases). CDR1 and CDR2 (germline): SGHTS, YDEGEE. Trimming left V 1 base short and J 13 bases short, with 21 bases between. This CDR3 has 15 amino acids. DNA for the CDR3: TGTGCCAGCAGCTTGAGCACCGGACGGCTAGCTCTACAGTTCTTC. Protein sequence: CASSLSTGRLALQFF.

The rearrangement joins TRBV27 to TRBJ1-2; possibly TRBD1 for D (6 bases). The CDR3 contains 14 residues. Trimming removed 3 bases from V and 0 bases from J, with 8 bases in between. Germline loops: CDR1 MNHEY, CDR2 SMNVEV (reference sequence). The CDR3 sequence: CASSFGQTNYGYTF. The CDR3 DNA is TGTGCCAGCAGTTTCGGACAGACTAACTATGGCTACACCTTC.

The V gene is TRBV11-2, the J gene TRBJ1-1; a possible D gene is TRBD1 (6 bases). V was cut by 6 bases and J by 1 base, with 9 bases left in between. The CDR3 is 13 amino acids. CDR1 and CDR2 (germline): SGHAT, FQNNGV. The CDR3 DNA is TGTGCCAGCAGTTCACAGGGGAACACTGAAGCTTTCTTT. Amino acid sequence: CASSSQGNTEAFF.

The rearrangement links TRBV5-1 to TRBJ2-5; D perhaps matches TRBD1 (5 bases). V lost 4 bases and J lost 2, with 12 bases in between. From germline, CDR1 is SGHRS and CDR2 YFSETQ. The CDR3 has 14 residues. The CDR3 DNA sequence: TGCGCCAGCAGCCGCGATCGACAGCAAGAGACCCAGTACTTC. Its protein is CASSRDRQQETQYF.

The V gene is TRBV7-2, the J gene TRBJ1-3; 8 bases agree with TRBD1. The CDR3 contains 16 residues. Germline CDR1 reads SGHTA; CDR2 reads FQGNSA. Trimming at V came to 5 bases and at J to 1 base, leaving 7 bases not matched to a gene. The CDR3 here is CASSPRTGLSGNTIYF. The CDR3 nucleotides read TGTGCCAGCAGCCCGAGGACAGGGCTTTCTGGAAACACCATATATTTT.

The chain joins TRBV27 to TRBJ2-7; D perhaps matches TRBD2 (5 bases). The CDR3 is 14 residues long. The germline V and J ends were trimmed by 5 bases and 4 bases, with 15 bases remaining between them. Germline V gives CDR1 MNHEY, CDR2 SMNVEV (reference sequence). CDR3: CASSQDVATYEQYF. For the CDR3, the DNA is TGTGCCAGCAGTCAGGACGTAGCGACGTACGAGCAGTACTTC.

This rearrangement joins TRBV5-5 to TRBJ1-5; D is perhaps TRBD1 (5 bases). Germline values: CDR1 SGHKS, CDR2 YYEKEE (reference sequence). CDR3 length equals 13 residues. V was trimmed by 4 bases and J by 4 bases, leaving 9 bases between them. The CDR3 spells CASSRRGNQPQHF. The CDR3 bases are TGTGCCAGCAGCAGGAGGGGAAATCAGCCCCAGCATTTT.

The gene calls are TRBV5-1 and TRBJ1-1, with 9 bases that match TRBD1. Germline V gives CDR1 SGHRS, CDR2 YFSETQ. V lost 0 bases, J lost 8 bases, and 2 bases stayed unmatched. The CDR3 extends over 13 amino acids. The CDR3 loop is CASSLGDRAEAFF. The CDR3 DNA sequence: TGCGCCAGCAGCTTGGGGGACAGGGCGGAAGCTTTCTTT.

The chain combines TRBV19 with TRBJ1-1; possibly TRBD1 for D (6 bases). The germline gives CDR1 LNHDA, CDR2 SQIVND (reference sequence). The germline V and J ends were trimmed by 3 bases and 2 bases, with 10 bases remaining between them. The CDR3 totals 14 residues. The DNA of the CDR3 is TGTGCCAGTAGTATCCCGGGGGGCAACACTGAAGCTTTCTTT. Encoded protein: CASSIPGGNTEAFF.

The V gene is TRBV5-8, the J gene TRBJ2-2; 9 nucleotides agree with TRBD1. After removal of 0 bases from V and 7 bases from J, the junction contained 4 bases not matched to a gene. Germline loops: CDR1 SGHTS, CDR2 YDEGEE. CDR3 length: 15 amino acids. CDR3 in DNA: TGTGCCAGCAGCTTGGAGGGACAGGGTTTCGGGGAGCTGTTTTTT. This translates into CASSLEGQGFGELFF.

This clone was recorded only once. This chain joins TRBV7-9 and TRBJ1-4; perhaps TRBD1 as D (6 bases). Trimming took off 2 bases at V and 0 bases at J, with 13 bases between the two ends. Germline-derived CDR1 and CDR2 are SEHNR and FQNEAQ (reference sequence). The CDR3 contains 17 residues. Written as DNA, the CDR3 is TGTGCCAGCAGCTTACAGGGGATGACCGCAACTAATGAAAAACTGTTTTTT. Translation: CASSLQGMTATNEKLFF.

The chain employs TRBV20-1 and TRBJ2-7, with TRBD2 matching 10 bases. Germline-derived CDR1 and CDR2 are DFQATT and SNEGSKA (reference sequence). This CDR3 has 11 amino acids. Trimming took 6 bases from V and 9 from J; bases not matched to a gene: 5. The CDR3 nucleotides are TGCAGTGCCGGGACTAGCGAGCGGCAGTACTTC. It yields the protein CSAGTSERQYF.

The rearrangement uses TRBV29-1 and TRBJ2-1; TRBD1 matches 8 bases. This CDR3 has 13 amino acids. CDR1 is SQVTM, CDR2 ANQGSEA, per germline. The V and J ends lost 4 bases and 8 bases, in that order; junction bases with no gene match: 7. CDR3 sequence (DNA): TGCAGCGTTGGGCAGGGGGCGCAGGATGAGCAGTTCTTC. Amino acid sequence: CSVGQGAQDEQFF.

The chain carries TRBV2 and TRBJ2-5; 9 nucleotides agree with TRBD2. V was pared by 6 bases and J by 5 bases, with 7 bases of the junction left unmatched. This CDR3 comprises 14 residues. Germline CDR1 and CDR2: SNHLY and FYNNEI. CDR3 sequence reads: CASRGGRAGETQYF. CDR3 in DNA: TGTGCCAGCAGGGGCGGGAGGGCCGGTGAGACCCAGTACTTC.

V is TRBV2 and J is TRBJ1-5, with D possibly being TRBD1 (6 bases). The CDR3 contains 15 residues. Germline V lookup: CDR1 SNHLY, CDR2 FYNNEI. Trimming pared 4 bases from V and 0 bases from J, leaving 10 bases between. The CDR3 protein is CASSAGQHSNQPQHF. The DNA of the CDR3 is TGTGCCAGCAGTGCCGGACAGCATAGCAATCAGCCCCAGCATTTT.

The rearrangement links TRBV19 to TRBJ1-2; 8 bases are a match to TRBD1. Germline V gives CDR1 LNHDA, CDR2 SQIVND (reference sequence). This CDR3 contains 12 residues. V was clipped by 8 bases and J by 4 bases; unmatched bases: 3. The CDR3 region is CASGDRSYGYTF. Written as DNA, the CDR3 is TGTGCCAGTGGGGACAGGAGCTATGGCTACACCTTC.

The chain links TRBV11-3 to TRBJ2-3; 13 nucleotides align to TRBD2. The germline V gene has CDR1 SGHNT and CDR2 YENEEA. The CDR3 is 16 amino acids. Trimming at V came to 6 bases and at J to 2 bases, leaving 5 bases not matched to a gene. The CDR3 bases are TGTGCCAGCAGTTACGGACTAGCGGGGGCCACAGATACGCAGTATTTT. This gives the protein CASSYGLAGATDTQYF. Looking up the rest from reference TRBV11-3 and TRBJ2-3 gives the full variable domain: EAGVVQSPRYKIIEKKQPVAFWCNPISGHNTLYWYLQNLGQGPELLIRYENEEAVDDSQLPKDRFSAERLKGVDSTLKIQPAELGDSAVYLCASSYGLAGATDTQYFGPGTRLTVL.

This clone was counted a few times. The rearrangement joins TRBV5-8 to TRBJ2-3; D is unresolved. The CDR3 is made up of 12 amino acids. CDR1 is SGHTS, CDR2 YDEGEE, per germline. Trimming stripped 0 bases from V and 10 bases from J, with 9 bases between. The CDR3 loop reads CASSLALSPQYF. CDR3 sequence (DNA): TGTGCCAGCAGCTTGGCCCTTTCCCCGCAGTATTTT. The whole variable domain, filled in from reference TRBV5-8 and TRBJ2-3, reads EAGVTQSPTHLIKTRGQQATLRCSPISGHTSVYWYQQALGLGLQFLLWYDEGEERNRGNFPPRFSGRQFPNYSSELNVNALELEDSALYLCASSLALSPQYFGPGTRLTVL.

The chain couples TRBV19 to TRBJ1-1; the D gene is possibly TRBD1 (5 bases). This CDR3 spans 17 amino acids. Per the germline V gene, CDR1 is LNHDA and CDR2 is SQIVND (reference sequence). The V gene lost 6 bases and the J gene lost 0 bases, with 20 bases spanning the gap. This CDR3 is CASSTGVSGRLNTEAFF. CDR3 DNA: TGTGCCAGTAGCACGGGGGTTTCCGGACGTTTGAACACTGAAGCTTTCTTT.

The chain links TRBV7-2 to TRBJ2-5, with D possibly TRBD2 on 6 matching bases. The V end lost 2 bases, the J end lost 2 bases, and 9 bases lay between the germline ends. Germline V CDR1 and CDR2: SGHTA, FQGNSA. The CDR3 spans 14 residues. CDR3 region: CASSLRDSQETQYF. For the CDR3, the DNA is TGTGCCAGCAGCTTAAGGGACTCTCAAGAGACCCAGTACTTC.

V is TRBV7-2 and J is TRBJ2-7; tentatively, D is TRBD2 (5 bases). Trimming left V 5 bases short and J 6 bases short, with 20 bases between. The germline gives CDR1 SGHTA, CDR2 FQGNSA. The CDR3 contains 15 residues. The CDR3: CASSAAGGWTLEQYF. The CDR3 nucleotides are TGTGCCAGCAGCGCCGCAGGAGGATGGACCCTCGAGCAGTACTTC.

This clone was recorded only once. The rearrangement links TRBV7-9 to TRBJ2-5; 9 nucleotides match TRBD1. Trimming took 1 base from V and 5 from J; bases not matched to a gene: 11. Germline CDR1 reads SEHNR; CDR2 reads FQNEAQ (reference sequence). This CDR3 contains 17 residues. The CDR3 DNA is TGTGCCAGCAGCTTAGGGGGTAAACAGGGGGCGCTGGAGACCCAGTACTTC. Translating gives CASSLGGKQGALETQYF. The whole variable domain, filled in from reference TRBV7-9 and TRBJ2-5, reads DTGVSQNPRHKITKRGQNVTFRCDPISEHNRLYWYRQTLGQGPEFLTYFQNEAQLEKSRLLSDRFSAERPKGSFSTLEIQRTEQGDSAMYLCASSLGGKQGALETQYFGPGTRLLVL.